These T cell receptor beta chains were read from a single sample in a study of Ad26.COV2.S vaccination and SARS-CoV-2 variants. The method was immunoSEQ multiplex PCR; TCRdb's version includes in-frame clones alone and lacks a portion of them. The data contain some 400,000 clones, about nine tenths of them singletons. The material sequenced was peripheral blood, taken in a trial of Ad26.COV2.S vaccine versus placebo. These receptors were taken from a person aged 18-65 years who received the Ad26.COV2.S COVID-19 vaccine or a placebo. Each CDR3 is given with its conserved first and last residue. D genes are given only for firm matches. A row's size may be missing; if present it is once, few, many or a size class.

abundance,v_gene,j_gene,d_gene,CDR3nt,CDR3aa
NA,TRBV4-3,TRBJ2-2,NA,TGCGCCAGCAGCCGTGCCGGAGGGGACGCGACCGGGGAGCTGTTTTTT,CASSRAGGDATGELFF
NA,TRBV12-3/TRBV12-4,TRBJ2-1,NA,TGTGCCAGCAGTTTATGGGTGGGAAATGAGCAGTTCTTC,CASSLWVGNEQFF
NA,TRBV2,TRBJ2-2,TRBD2,TGTGCCAGCAATGAGTGGTCGGGCCCAGGACTAGCGGGTCCCACCGGGGAGCTGTTTTTT,CASNEWSGPGLAGPTGELFF
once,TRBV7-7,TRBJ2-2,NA,TGTGCTAGCAGCTTAGCGTTTACAGCGGACACCGGGGAGCTGTTTTTT,CASSLAFTADTGELFF
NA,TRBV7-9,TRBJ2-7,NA,TGTGCCAGCAGCTCCGGTGGTCTCGGGCAGTACTTC,CASSSGGLGQYF
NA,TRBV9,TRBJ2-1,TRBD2,TGTGCCAGCAGCGTAAGCGGGAGCTCCTACAATGAGCAGTTCTTC,CASSVSGSSYNEQFF
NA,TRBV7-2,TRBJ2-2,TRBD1,TGTGCCAGCAGCTCGGGACAGGGGACCGGGGAGCTGTTTTTT,CASSSGQGTGELFF
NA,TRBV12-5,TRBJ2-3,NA,TGTGCTAGTGGTTTGGTAACGGGGATGACGCAGTATTTT,CASGLVTGMTQYF
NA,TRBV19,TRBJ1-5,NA,TGTGCCAGTAGTCATAGGTATCAGCCCCAGCATTTT,CASSHRYQPQHF
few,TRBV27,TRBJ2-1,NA,TGTGCCAGCAGAGACAGGGAGGGATCCTACAATGAGCAGTTCTTC,CASRDREGSYNEQFF
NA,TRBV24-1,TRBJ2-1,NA,TGTGCCACCAGTGATTTTAATGAGCAGTTCTTC,CATSDFNEQFF
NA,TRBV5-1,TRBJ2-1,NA,TGCGCCAGCAGCTTGGAAGGTAGCGGTTACAATGAGCAGTTCTTC,CASSLEGSGYNEQFF
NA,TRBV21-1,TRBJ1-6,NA,TGTGCCAGCAGCAACGGTGACAGGTTGAATTCACCCCTCCACTTT,CASSNGDRLNSPLHF
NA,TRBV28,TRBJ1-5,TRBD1,TGTGCCAGCAGTTTAGGGACAGGGGGGAGTCAGCCCCAGCATTTT,CASSLGTGGSQPQHF
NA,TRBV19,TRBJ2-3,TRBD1,TGTGCCAGTAGTAACAGGGGGCCCAGCACAGATACGCAGTATTTT,CASSNRGPSTDTQYF
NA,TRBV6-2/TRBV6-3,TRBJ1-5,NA,TGTGCCAGCAGTTATCTGGGTAGTCAGCCCCAGCATTTT,CASSYLGSQPQHF
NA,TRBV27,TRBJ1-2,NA,TGTGCCAGCAGTTTATACTCGGACACTCCCCTAGGTGGCTACACCTTC,CASSLYSDTPLGGYTF
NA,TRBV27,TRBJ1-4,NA,TGTGCCAGCAGTTTGGTGGGGGGGGCGCACGAAAAACTGTTTTTT,CASSLVGGAHEKLFF
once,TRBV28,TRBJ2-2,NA,TGTGCCAGCAGCCGTACCGGGGAGCTGTTTTTT,CASSRTGELFF
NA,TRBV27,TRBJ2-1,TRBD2,TGTGCCAGCTGGCGGGAGCCGGGGAACTACAATGAGCAGTTCTTC,CASWREPGNYNEQFF
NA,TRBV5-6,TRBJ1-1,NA,TGTGCCAGCAGCTTGGTCGACAGGCCAAACACTGAAGCTTTCTTT,CASSLVDRPNTEAFF
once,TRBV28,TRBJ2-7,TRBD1,TGTGCCAGCAGTCTACGGGACAGGGTGTACTTC,CASSLRDRVYF
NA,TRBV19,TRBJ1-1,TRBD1,TGTGCCATTTCCCGGGACAGGGATACTGAAGCTTTCTTT,CAISRDRDTEAFF
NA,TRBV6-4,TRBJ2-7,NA,TGTGCCAGCAGTGACGGTAGAAGATACGAGCAGTACTTC,CASSDGRRYEQYF
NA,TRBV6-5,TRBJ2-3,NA,TGTGCCAGCAGGGGCTCACCCACAGATACGCAGTATTTT,CASRGSPTDTQYF
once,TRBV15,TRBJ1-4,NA,TGTGCCACCAGCAGAGGCGGACAGTCTGGTAATGAAAAACTGTTTTTT,CATSRGGQSGNEKLFF
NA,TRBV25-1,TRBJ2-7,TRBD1,TGTGCCAGCATTGGACAGGGGACAGACTACGAGCAGTACTTC,CASIGQGTDYEQYF
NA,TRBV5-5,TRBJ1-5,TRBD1,TGTGCCAGCAGCTTGGAGGGGGCTGGCCAGCCCCAGCATTTT,CASSLEGAGQPQHF
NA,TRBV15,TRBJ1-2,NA,TGTGCCACCAGCAGAGATCCTCGGGGAGAGGGCTACACCTTC,CATSRDPRGEGYTF
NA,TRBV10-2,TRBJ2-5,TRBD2,TGCGCCAGCAGTACTGGGACTAGCGACCAAGAGACCCAGTACTTC,CASSTGTSDQETQYF
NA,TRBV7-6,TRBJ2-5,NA,TGTGCCAGCAGCTCTACTAGAGAACTCAAAGAGACCCAGTACTTC,CASSSTRELKETQYF
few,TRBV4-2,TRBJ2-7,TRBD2,TGTGCCAGCAGCCAAGAAACTAGCGGAAGCTCCTACGAGCAGTACTTC,CASSQETSGSSYEQYF
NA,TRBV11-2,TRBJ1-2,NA,TGTGCCAGCAGCTTAGGGCCCTGGGGAGGCTACACCTTC,CASSLGPWGGYTF
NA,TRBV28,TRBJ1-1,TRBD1,TGTGCCAGCAGTTCGACAGGGGGGATCACTGAAGCTTTCTTT,CASSSTGGITEAFF
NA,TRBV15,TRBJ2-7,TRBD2,TGTGCCACCAGCAGAGAACTAGCGGGAGTAAGCTACGAGCAGTACTTC,CATSRELAGVSYEQYF
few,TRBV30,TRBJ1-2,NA,TGTGCCTGGAGCGCTCTAGGGGGATCCTATGGCTACACCTTC,CAWSALGGSYGYTF
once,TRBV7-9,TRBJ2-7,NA,TGTGCCAGCAGTTGGGGGTACGAGCAGTACTTC,CASSWGYEQYF
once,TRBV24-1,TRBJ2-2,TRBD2,TGTGCCACCAGTGATGCTATTGCTAGCGGGAGGCCCACGACCGGGGAGCTGTTTTTT,CATSDAIASGRPTTGELFF
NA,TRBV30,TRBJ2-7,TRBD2,TGTGCCTGGAGGCGGTTAGCGGGCTCCTGCGAGCAGTACTTC,CAWRRLAGSCEQYF
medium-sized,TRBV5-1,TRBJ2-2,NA,TGCGCCAGCAGCTTGGTTTCGGCGAACACCGGGGAGCTGTTTTTT,CASSLVSANTGELFF
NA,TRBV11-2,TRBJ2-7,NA,TGTGCCAGCAGCTTGGGTTACACAGTTATCTACGAGCAGTACTTC,CASSLGYTVIYEQYF
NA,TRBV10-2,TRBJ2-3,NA,TGCGCCAGCAGTGAGACAGATACGCAGTATTTT,CASSETDTQYF